This TCR beta chain was profiled in a study of blood T cell repertoires in COVID-19. The assay was immunoSEQ multiplex PCR, and TCRdb's table has in-frame clones only and misses some. This sample has around 190,000 clones, with 75% to 90% found just once. This CDR3 is 13 amino acids long. Germline loops: CDR1 SGHAT, CDR2 FQNNGV. The germline V and J ends were trimmed by 4 bases and 5 bases, with 11 bases remaining between them. A word on this clone: Other DNA sequences within the sample encode an identical CDR3.

The rearrangement joins TRBV11-2 to TRBJ1-2; the D gene is possibly TRBD1 (6 bases). Material for sequencing was peripheral blood. The receptor was derived from a man between 60 and 75 years old with acute or convalescent COVID-19. Written as DNA, the CDR3 is TGTGCCAGCAGCTCCACCGGACAGTATGGCTACACCTTC. Protein: CASSSTGQYGYTF.